A single sample gave rise to the 13 T cell receptor beta chains below, sequenced in a study of cytomegalovirus exposure and HLA in healthy donors (dated by TCRdb to about 2017). Libraries were prepared through the immunoSEQ multiplex PCR assay. Not all clones reach the TCRdb copy of this immuneACCESS table, which keeps in-frame sequences only. Checked studies attribute under half of the gap to unresolved V genes and leave the rest unexplained. The sample contains around 160,000 clones, 84% of them found a single time. The ten most abundant clones make up roughly a tenth of the sample. The material sequenced was PBMCs. Receptor source: a man aged 25-40 years in good health and CMV-seropositive.

The V gene is TRBV6-5, the J gene TRBJ1-4; tentative D call: TRBD1 (6 bases). The CDR3 spans 15 residues. V was trimmed by 1 base and J by 5 bases, leaving 11 bases between them. Germline V lookup: CDR1 MNHEY, CDR2 SVGAGI. CDR3 in DNA: TGTGCCAGCAGTTACTACGCGACAGGCAATGAAAAACTGTTTTTT. Its protein product is CASSYYATGNEKLFF.

CDR3 nucleotide sequence: TGTGCCAGCAGCTTGCAGGGCCTCCTGAACACTGAAGCTTTCTTT. Protein product: CASSLQGLLNTEAFF. V usage is TRBV5-5 and J usage is TRBJ1-1, with D possibly TRBD1 on 5 matching bases. There are 15 residues in the CDR3. V was clipped by 1 base and J by 0 bases, with 10 bases between them. CDR1 is SGHKS, CDR2 YYEKEE, per germline (reference sequence).

V usage is TRBV27 and J usage is TRBJ2-1, with D perhaps TRBD1 (7 bases). CDR3 length: 14 residues. Deletions cut 6 bases from V and 6 bases from J, with 15 bases between. Germline loops: CDR1 MNHEY, CDR2 SMNVEV (reference sequence). CDR3 sequence (DNA): TGTGCCAGCAGCCTGGGGCAGGGGGGCAATGAGCAGTTCTTC. Its translation: CASSLGQGGNEQFF.

This clone was found a few times. V is TRBV2 and J is TRBJ2-2, with 7 bases fitting TRBD1. This CDR3 is 16 amino acids long. J lost 5 bases, V lost 4 bases, and 10 bases had no gene match. Germline V gene lookup returns CDR1 SNHLY and CDR2 FYNNEI. CDR3 bases: TGTGCCAGCAGTGCCTTACGTACAGGGGATACCGGGGAGCTGTTTTTT. It specifies CASSALRTGDTGELFF.

J is TRBJ2-7 and V is TRBV5-6; the D gene is possibly TRBD1 (5 bases). This CDR3 has 14 residues. Trimming stripped 0 bases from V and 2 bases from J, with 9 bases between. Per the germline V gene, CDR1 is SGHDT and CDR2 is YYEEEE. For the CDR3, the DNA is TGTGCCAGCAGCTTGGGACAGTTTACCTACGAGCAGTACTTC. As protein: CASSLGQFTYEQYF.

The chain is built from TRBV4-1 and TRBJ2-7, with a possible D match to TRBD1 (6 bases). V was cut by 1 base and J by 5 bases, with 12 bases left in between. Germline-derived CDR1 and CDR2 are MGHRA and YSYEKL. The CDR3 has 14 residues. For the CDR3, the DNA is TGCGCCAGCAGCCAAGTAAGGGGGTCCCACGAGCAGTACTTC. Residues: CASSQVRGSHEQYF.

The rearrangement links TRBV6-5 to TRBJ2-3, with D maybe TRBD2 (5 bases). Looked up from germline, CDR1 is MNHEY and CDR2 is SVGAGI. Trimming removed 3 bases at V and 7 bases at J, with 20 bases between. The CDR3 totals 16 residues. CDR3 bases: TGTGCCAGCAGTTATATGGGGAGTGCTGACGGAAATACGCAGTATTTT. Translation: CASSYMGSADGNTQYF.

As to this clone: The sample contains more than one DNA sequence encoding this CDR3. The chain couples TRBV4-1 to TRBJ2-3; 8 bases fit TRBD2. Trimming removed 4 bases from V and 4 bases from J; junction bases left unmatched: 1. The CDR3 is 13 amino acids. From germline, CDR1 is MGHRA and CDR2 YSYEKL. DNA of the CDR3: TGCGCCAGCAGCCGAGCGGGAGCAGATACGCAGTATTTT. Its translation: CASSRAGADTQYF.

The V call is TRBV5-4, the J call TRBJ2-1; D perhaps matches TRBD1 (6 bases). Trimming took 7 bases from V and 8 from J, leaving 16 bases between them. The CDR3 covers 13 residues. Germline CDR1 is SGHNT and CDR2 is YYREEE (reference sequence). CDR3 sequence (DNA): TGTGCCAGCTCCCCGTGGGGGCGGCATGAGCAGTTCTTC. Protein product: CASSPWGRHEQFF.

This chain uses TRBV14 with TRBJ1-2; D remains unclear. Looked up from germline, CDR1 is SGHDN and CDR2 is FVKESK. Trimming shortened V by 1 base and J by 8 bases, and 17 bases separated the two germline ends. The CDR3 contains 15 residues. The CDR3 spells CASSQGKGRVGGYTF. The CDR3, as DNA: TGTGCCAGCAGCCAAGGGAAAGGGAGGGTAGGAGGCTACACCTTC. Full variable domain (remainder filled in from reference TRBV14 and TRBJ1-2): EAGVTQFPSHSVIEKGQTVTLRCDPISGHDNLYWYRRVMGKEIKFLLHFVKESKQDESGMPNNRFLAERTGGTYSTLKVQPAELEDSGVYFCASSQGKGRVGGYTFGSGTRLTVV.

The rearrangement joins TRBV28 to TRBJ1-4, with 8 bases lining up with TRBD1. V was clipped by 6 bases and J by 8 bases; unmatched bases: 8. This CDR3 is built from 14 residues. Germline lookup yields CDR1 MDHEN and CDR2 SYDVKM. In DNA, the CDR3 is TGTGCCAGCAGACCACAGGGGGTTGGGGAAAAACTGTTTTTT. Its protein product is CASRPQGVGEKLFF.

J is TRBJ2-3 and V is TRBV4-3; 11 bases map to TRBD2. There are 16 residues in the CDR3. The ends lost 1 base at V and 6 bases at J; junction bases unmatched: 6. Germline loops: CDR1 LGHNA, CDR2 YSLEER. The CDR3 bases are TGCGCCAGCAGCCAAGTCCCTAGCGGGGGGATTGATACGCAGTATTTT. Amino acids: CASSQVPSGGIDTQYF.

The V gene is TRBV11-2, the J gene TRBJ2-7; 11 bases map to TRBD2. V trimming: 2 bases; J trimming: 4 bases; junction bases outside the gene matches: 7. From germline, CDR1 is SGHAT and CDR2 FQNNGV. The CDR3 runs 16 residues. The CDR3 spells CASSLRGTSGQYEQYF. The CDR3, as DNA: TGTGCCAGCAGCTTACGAGGGACTAGCGGCCAATACGAGCAGTACTTC. The complete variable domain, with remaining parts taken from reference TRBV11-2 and TRBJ2-7, reads EAGVAQSPRYKIIEKRQSVAFWCNPISGHATLYWYQQILGQGPKLLIQFQNNGVVDDSQLPKDRFSAERLKGVDSTLKIQPAKLEDSAVYLCASSLRGTSGQYEQYFGPGTRLTVT.